This TCR beta chain derives from a study of blood T cell repertoires in COVID-19. On the study more broadly: Specimens from acute and convalescent COVID-19 originated in the United States, Italy and Spain. From T cells, B-cell-depleted T cells, or PBMCs came the material, which was cDNA or gDNA.

Germline CDR1 is SGHRS and CDR2 is YFSETQ. The CDR3 extends over 14 amino acids. V was shortened by 7 bases and J by 2 bases, with 14 bases between the two germline ends. Authors' processing steps: Researchers report that nucleated cell counts were estimated from reference gene primer amplification. Here immunoSEQ multiplex PCR was the method, and the copy in TCRdb shows in-frame clones only, minus some. V and J calls and clone size are as listed in that table; D and trimming were resolved from the DNA. The sample yields approximately 390,000 clones, roughly 90% seen once. The sample consisted of peripheral blood. The V gene is TRBV5-1, the J gene TRBJ2-3, with D maybe TRBD2 (6 bases). This TCR came from a man aged 18 to 29 with active or convalescent COVID-19. CDR3 region: CASPPGTHTDTQYF. DNA of the CDR3: TGCGCCAGCCCCCCGGGGACTCACACAGATACGCAGTATTTT.